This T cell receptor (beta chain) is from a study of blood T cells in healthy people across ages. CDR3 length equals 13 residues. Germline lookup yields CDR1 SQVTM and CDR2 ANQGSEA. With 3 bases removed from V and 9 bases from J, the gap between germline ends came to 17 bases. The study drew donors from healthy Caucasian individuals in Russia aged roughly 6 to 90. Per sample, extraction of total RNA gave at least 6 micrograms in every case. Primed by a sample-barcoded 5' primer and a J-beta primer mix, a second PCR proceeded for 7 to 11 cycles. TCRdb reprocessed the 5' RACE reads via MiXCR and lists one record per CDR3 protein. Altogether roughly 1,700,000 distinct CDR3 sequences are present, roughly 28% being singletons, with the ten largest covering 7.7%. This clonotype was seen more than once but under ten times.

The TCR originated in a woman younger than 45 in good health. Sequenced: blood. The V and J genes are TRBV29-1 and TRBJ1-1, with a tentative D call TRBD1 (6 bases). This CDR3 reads CSVDAETGWKAFF. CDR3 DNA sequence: TGCAGCGTTGATGCTGAAACAGGGTGGAAAGCTTTCTTT.